Listed below are T cell receptor beta chains from one sample, sequenced in a study of cytotoxic CD8 clonotypes in ibrutinib-treated CLL. Clones were read by immunoSEQ multiplex PCR, and TCRdb kept only the in-frame ones, dropping some. The sample holds 300,000 to 350,000 clones, almost 80% seen once. Sequencing was performed on PBMCs, taken before ibrutinib treatment. All receptors come from a human donor with chronic lymphocytic leukemia. CDR3s include the opening cysteine and the closing phenylalanine or tryptophan. Each record gives: clone size, D gene, J gene, V gene, CDR3 DNA, CDR3 protein. D genes are given only for firm matches. Clone size is not always given. Where it is, it says once, few, many or a class for expanded clones.

. | . | TRBJ2-1 | TRBV5-1 | TGCGCCAGCAGCTTAGGGTTTGGTAGTGAGCAGTTCTTC | CASSLGFGSEQFF
. | TRBD1 | TRBJ2-1 | TRBV2 | TGTGCCAGCAGAGGGACAGGGGAATTCGAGTTCTTC | CASRGTGEFEFF
. | . | TRBJ1-1 | TRBV7-9 | TGTGCCAGCAGCTTAGTCGTCAGGGGGAACACTGAAGCTTTCTTT | CASSLVVRGNTEAFF
. | . | TRBJ2-3 | TRBV9 | TGTGCCAGCAGCGTATCTGGGGGTTTTAGCGCAGATACGCAGTATTTT | CASSVSGGFSADTQYF
. | TRBD2 | TRBJ2-1 | TRBV19 | TGTGCCAGTAGCGATAGCGGGAGAGGGGTAGATGAGCAGTTCTTC | CASSDSGRGVDEQFF
. | TRBD2 | TRBJ2-5 | TRBV4-2 | TGTGCCAGCAGCCAACAAACCGGGACTAGCGGGGAGACCCAGTACTTC | CASSQQTGTSGETQYF
. | TRBD2 | TRBJ2-7 | TRBV4-3 | TGCGCCAGCAGCCAACAAATTAGCGGGGTCGATTACGAGCAGTACTTC | CASSQQISGVDYEQYF
. | . | TRBJ1-1 | TRBV11-2 | TGTGCCAGCAGCTTGTCAGGGATCTTCATGAACACTGAAGCTTTCTTT | CASSLSGIFMNTEAFF
. | . | TRBJ1-5 | TRBV7-8 | TGTGCCAGCAGCCAAGCCCTTAGAGGGGCCCTCTGGCCCCAGCATTTT | CASSQALRGALWPQHF
. | . | TRBJ2-7 | TRBV29-1 | TGCAGCGCCGTCCGGGACATTAGCTCCTACGAGCAGTACTTC | CSAVRDISSYEQYF
. | TRBD1 | TRBJ2-6 | TRBV19 | TGTGCCAGTACCTACAGGGGGCCAGGGGCCAACGTCCTGACTTTC | CASTYRGPGANVLTF
. | TRBD2 | TRBJ2-5 | TRBV29-1 | TGCAGCGTTGAGGGGCTAGCGGGCCTCCAAGAGACCCAGTACTTC | CSVEGLAGLQETQYF
few | . | TRBJ2-6 | TRBV5-1 | TGCGCCAGCAGCTTGTCTGGGGCCAACGTCCTGACTTTC | CASSLSGANVLTF
. | . | TRBJ2-7 | TRBV11-2 | TGTGCCAGCAGCTTAGGAATATACGAGCAGTACTTC | CASSLGIYEQYF
. | . | TRBJ2-5 | TRBV7-6 | TGTGCCAGCAGCCTAGGAGAAGAGACCCAGTACTTC | CASSLGEETQYF
once | TRBD2 | TRBJ2-7 | TRBV7-2 | TGTGCCAGCAGCTTAGTACTAGCGGGAGCAGGCGAGCAGTACTTC | CASSLVLAGAGEQYF
. | . | TRBJ2-3 | TRBV11-3 | TGTGCCAGCAGCTTAGACGGGAGCGCAGATACGCAGTATTTT | CASSLDGSADTQYF
. | . | TRBJ1-1 | TRBV13 | TGTGCCAGCAGCTTAGGGGGAATCACTGAAGCTTTCTTT | CASSLGGITEAFF
. | TRBD2 | TRBJ2-7 | TRBV4-3 | TGCGCCAGCAGCCAAACCTCGGGGGGCTACGAGCAGTACTTC | CASSQTSGGYEQYF
. | . | TRBJ2-1 | TRBV7-3 | TGTGCCAGCAGCCGACGTAAAGTGGAGTTGGGCAATGAGCAGTTCTTC | CASSRRKVELGNEQFF
. | TRBD1 | TRBJ1-2 | TRBV19 | TGTGCCAGTACCCCCGCAGGGGGGGCTAACTATGGCTACACCTTC | CASTPAGGANYGYTF
. | . | TRBJ1-1 | TRBV10-3 | TGTGCCATCAGTGATAATTCGAACACTGAAGCTTTCTTT | CAISDNSNTEAFF
. | TRBD1 | TRBJ2-4 | TRBV5-6 | TGTGCCAGCAGCTTTTTTGCAGGGGGCGACCTAGCCAAAAACATTCAGTACTTC | CASSFFAGGDLAKNIQYF
. | . | TRBJ2-1 | TRBV18 | TGTGCCAGCTCACCACCTATCGGACTATACTACAATGAGCAGTTCTTC | CASSPPIGLYYNEQFF
. | TRBD1 | TRBJ2-1 | TRBV2 | TGTGCCAGCAGTATCCGGGACAGCTACAATGAGCAGTTCTTC | CASSIRDSYNEQFF
once | . | TRBJ2-7 | TRBV19 | TGTGCCAGTAGTACCCGCGGGTACGAGCAGTACTTC | CASSTRGYEQYF
. | TRBD2 | TRBJ2-3 | TRBV6-1 | TGTGCCAGCACAGGCGGGAGGGGAGATACGCAGTATTTT | CASTGGRGDTQYF
. | . | TRBJ2-7 | TRBV23-1 | TGCGCCAGCACAGCGCTCCACGAGCAGTACTTC | CASTALHEQYF
. | . | TRBJ2-7 | TRBV7-8 | TGTGCCAGCAGCTTAGCGACAGGACACTACGAGCAGTACTTC | CASSLATGHYEQYF
few | . | TRBJ1-2 | TRBV6-5 | TGTGCCAGCAGGACCCATCCAGGGGGCTACACCTTC | CASRTHPGGYTF
once | TRBD1 | TRBJ1-2 | TRBV7-2 | TGTGCCAGCAGCCTGGGACAGGGGGCGTCGATTAATGGCTACACCTTC | CASSLGQGASINGYTF
. | . | TRBJ2-5 | TRBV21-1 | TGTGCCAGCAGCTTCTTAGTGTTGGAGACCCAGTACTTC | CASSFLVLETQYF
. | . | TRBJ2-5 | TRBV7-2 | TGTGCCAGCAGCTTGGCTTCTTCTTTCGGACTGACATACCAAGAGACCCAGTACTTC | CASSLASSFGLTYQETQYF
once | TRBD2 | TRBJ2-7 | TRBV11-2 | TGTGCCAGCAGCCCACTAGCGGGAATCGTTTACGAGCAGTACTTC | CASSPLAGIVYEQYF
. | . | TRBJ1-2 | TRBV9 | TGTGCCAGCAGCCCCACGGCTAACTATGGCTACACCTTC | CASSPTANYGYTF
. | . | TRBJ1-4 | TRBV7-9 | TGTGCCAGCAGCTCATCCTCGGGCTCGGAAAAACTGTTTTTT | CASSSSSGSEKLFF
. | . | TRBJ1-2 | TRBV6-1 | TGTGCCACACAGGAAAACTATGGCTACACCTTC | CATQENYGYTF
. | TRBD1 | TRBJ2-7 | TRBV28 | TGTGCCAGCAGTCCAACAGGGGCCTACGAGCAGTACTTC | CASSPTGAYEQYF
once | . | TRBJ2-2 | TRBV4-2 | TGTGCCAGCAGCCATGACTATAGCGGCCTCGGGGAGCTGTTTTTT | CASSHDYSGLGELFF
. | . | TRBJ1-1 | TRBV29-1 | TGCAGCGTTGCACGGGGGCCGGGGACTGAAGCTTTCTTT | CSVARGPGTEAFF